These 25 T cell receptor beta chains were sequenced from one sample in a study of blood T cells in healthy people across ages. The use of a sample-barcoded 5' primer and a J-beta primer mix characterized a second PCR of about 6 to 11 cycles. TCRdb passed the 5' RACE reads through MiXCR, listing each CDR3 protein once. The sample includes some 1.5 million distinct CDR3 sequences, approximately 43% of them seen just once. Material for sequencing was blood. These receptors originate from a woman aged 18-29 years in good health.

This clonotype has a single count. V is TRBV5-1 and J is TRBJ2-5, with D unclear. Trimming shortened V by 0 bases and J by 1 base, and 13 bases separated the two germline ends. This CDR3 region has 16 residues. CDR1 and CDR2 (germline): SGHRS, YFSETQ. This CDR3 is CASSLEWPRGQETQYF. As DNA, the CDR3 is TGCGCCAGCAGCTTGGAATGGCCGAGAGGCCAAGAGACCCAGTACTTC.

This clonotype has just one count. The V gene is TRBV29-1, the J gene TRBJ2-5; 7 bases map to TRBD2. The length of the CDR3 is 14 residues. The V gene end was trimmed by 6 bases and the J gene end by 11 bases; junction bases not matched to a gene: 18. Germline CDR1 reads SQVTM; CDR2 reads ANQGSEA. CDR3 sequence: CSVERGGRTIKQYF. The DNA for the CDR3 is TGCAGCGTCGAAAGAGGCGGGAGAACCATAAAGCAGTACTTC.

The chain links TRBV12-3 or TRBV12-4 to TRBJ2-1; tentative D call: TRBD2 (6 bases). The J call may be incorrect, as the DNA end agrees better with TRBJ2-7. The CDR3 length is 14 residues. CDR3 residues: CASSSGLDYNEQYF. For the CDR3, the DNA is TGTGCCAGCAGTTCGGGACTGGACTACAATGAGCAGTACTTC.

The rearrangement uses TRBV30 and TRBJ1-2; 10 nucleotides match TRBD1. V was clipped by 0 bases and J by 8 bases; unmatched bases: 3. CDR3 length: 13 amino acids. From germline, CDR1 is GTSNPN and CDR2 SVGIG (reference sequence). The CDR3 reads CAWSVGQGVGYTF. The CDR3 bases are TGTGCCTGGAGTGTCGGACAGGGGGTCGGCTACACCTTC.

Remarks on this clonotype: One junction end does not reproduce the germline sequence, and a read error may be involved. The chain employs TRBV15 and TRBJ2-7; D is unclear. Germline CDR1 LNHNV, CDR2 YYDKDF (reference sequence). The CDR3 runs to 13 residues. CDR3 residues: CATNRGSALEQYF. CDR3 DNA sequence: TGTGCCACCAACAGAGGTTCCGCCCTCGAGCAGTACTTC.

This clonotype turned up a few times. The chain uses TRBV2 and TRBJ2-1; D not certain. The CDR3 length is 16 residues. In germline, CDR1 is SNHLY, CDR2 FYNNEI. Trimming took 7 bases from V and 3 from J, leaving 19 bases between them. The CDR3 here is CASNERVAGSYNEQFF. The CDR3 coding sequence is TGTGCCAGCAACGAAAGGGTCGCAGGAAGCTACAATGAGCAGTTCTTC.

This rearrangement joins TRBV20-1 to TRBJ1-5, with a tentative D call TRBD1 (6 bases). Trimming stripped 3 bases from V and 4 bases from J, with 16 bases between. This CDR3 has 15 residues. CDR1 and CDR2 (germline): DFQATT, SNEGSKA (reference sequence). The CDR3 here is CSASGGRGLNQPQHF. The CDR3 DNA reads TGCAGTGCTAGCGGGGGTCGGGGGCTTAATCAGCCCCAGCATTTT.

V and J are TRBV10-3 and TRBJ1-1, with D perhaps matching TRBD1 (5 bases). V was clipped by 3 bases and J by 2 bases, with 7 bases between them. The CDR3 contains 13 residues. Germline assignment: CDR1 ENHRY and CDR2 SYGVKD. The CDR3 loop is CAISEGVNTEAFF. The CDR3 DNA is TGTGCCATCAGTGAAGGGGTAAACACTGAAGCTTTCTTT.

The rearrangement joins TRBV24-1 to TRBJ1-2; no clear D gene. Germline CDR1 is KGHDR and CDR2 is SFDVKD. V was cut by 2 bases and J by 1 base, with 4 bases left in between. The CDR3 covers 13 residues. As DNA, the CDR3 is TGTGCCACCAGTGATTCGAGTAACTATGGCTACACCTTC. Its protein is CATSDSSNYGYTF.

V gene TRBV7-9 combines with J gene TRBJ2-7; D not certain. Trimming took off 4 bases at V and 6 bases at J, with 10 bases between the two ends. Germline CDR1 and CDR2: SEHNR and FQNEAQ (reference sequence). CDR3 length: 12 amino acids. In DNA form, the CDR3 reads TGTGCCAGCAGCTCGAGTTTACGCGAGCAGTACTTC. Encoded protein: CASSSSLREQYF. The variable domain in full, with the rest retrieved from reference TRBV7-9 and TRBJ2-7, is DTGVSQNPRHKITKRGQNVTFRCDPISEHNRLYWYRQTLGQGPEFLTYFQNEAQLEKSRLLSDRFSAERPKGSFSTLEIQRTEQGDSAMYLCASSSSLREQYFGPGTRLTVT.

CDR3 DNA sequence: TGTGCCAGCAGCTTAGAACTCTTTGGCACAGATACGCAGTATTTT. It is translated as CASSLELFGTDTQYF. The chain employs TRBV11-2 and TRBJ2-3; no firm D call. Germline loops: CDR1 SGHAT, CDR2 FQNNGV. The CDR3 is made up of 15 amino acids. V lost 0 bases to trimming and J lost 1 base, with 8 bases between them.

This sequence joins TRBV9 and TRBJ2-3, with 13 nucleotides matching TRBD2. V shed 6 bases and J 4 bases; nucleotides not matched to a gene: 8. This CDR3 has 16 amino acids. Germline V gene data show CDR1 as SGDLS and CDR2 as YYNGEE. CDR3 DNA: TGTGCCAGCAACGAGCCCGGACTAGCGGGGGCAGATACGCAGTATTTT. Protein: CASNEPGLAGADTQYF.

The count of this clonotype is one. The chain joins TRBV7-9 to TRBJ1-3; perhaps TRBD1 as D (6 bases). This CDR3 comprises 13 residues. The V gene's germline CDR1 is SEHNR and CDR2 FQNEAQ (reference sequence). V lost 5 bases to trimming and J lost 9 bases, with 14 bases between them. This CDR3 reads CASSPPGGVTIYF. CDR3 nucleotide sequence: TGTGCCAGCAGCCCCCCGGGGGGCGTCACCATATATTTT.

This clonotype came up once. A much larger clonotype is one base distant, so this may be a read error. This sequence joins TRBV11-2 and TRBJ2-7; D call uncertain. This CDR3 region has 14 residues. Germline V gene lookup returns CDR1 SGHAT and CDR2 FQNNGV. V was clipped by 5 bases and J by 0 bases, with 11 bases between them. CDR3: CASSPAKGSYEQYF. The CDR3 DNA is TGTGCCAGCAGCCCAGCAAAGGGCTCCTACGAGCAGTACTTC. The full variable domain, in which reference TRBV11-2 and TRBJ2-7 provide the parts outside the CDR3, is EAGVAQSPRYKIIEKRQSVAFWCNPISGHATLYWYQQILGQGPKLLIQFQNNGVVDDSQLPKDRFSAERLKGVDSTLKIQPAKLEDSAVYLCASSPAKGSYEQYFGPGTRLTVT.

This clonotype was observed a single time. V usage is TRBV18 and J usage is TRBJ2-3; no firm D call. CDR3 size: 14 residues. V lost 0 bases to trimming and J lost 4 bases, with 8 bases between them. The germline V gene has CDR1 KGHSH and CDR2 LQKENI. CDR3 DNA: TGTGCCAGCTCACCACCAGGCCGCGCAGATACGCAGTATTTT. Protein sequence: CASSPPGRADTQYF.

This chain connects TRBV18 to TRBJ2-1, with 7 positions matching TRBD1. This CDR3 is 15 amino acids long. The V gene end was trimmed by 5 bases and the J gene end by 4 bases; junction bases not matched to a gene: 8. Germline assignment: CDR1 KGHSH and CDR2 LQKENI. The CDR3 is CASSGDRALYNEQFF. The CDR3 DNA is TGTGCCAGCTCAGGTGACAGGGCTCTTTACAATGAGCAGTTCTTC.

The rearrangement uses TRBV20-1 and TRBJ2-1; 8 nucleotides match TRBD2. The end of the DNA fits TRBJ2-7 better, so the J call may be wrong. CDR1 and CDR2 from the germline V gene are DFQATT and SNEGSKA (reference sequence). The CDR3 contains 14 residues. In nucleotides, the CDR3 is TGCAGTGCCATTAGCGGGGAATCCTACAATGAGCAGTACTTC. Its translation: CSAISGESYNEQYF.

The chain recombines TRBV4-2 with TRBJ1-5; D may be TRBD1 (6 bases). Per germline, CDR1 LGHNA and CDR2 YNFKEQ. The V end was cut by 0 bases, the J end by 0 bases, with 9 bases between. The CDR3 is made up of 16 amino acids. For the CDR3, the DNA is TGTGCCAGCAGCCAAGAAGGACAGATTAGCAATCAGCCCCAGCATTTT. The encoded protein is CASSQEGQISNQPQHF.

This clonotype was observed a handful of times. The chain couples TRBV6-2 or TRBV6-3 to TRBJ2-1, with TRBD2 matching 12 bases. V shed 6 bases and J 4 bases; nucleotides not matched to a gene: 7. The CDR3 has 16 residues. CDR1 and CDR2 (germline): MNHEY, SVGEGT. The CDR3 sequence: CASRPATSGSYNEQFF. The CDR3 region has the DNA TGTGCCAGCAGGCCCGCGACTAGCGGGAGTTACAATGAGCAGTTCTTC.

This clonotype was recorded once. The chain couples TRBV29-1 to TRBJ2-4; TRBD1 agrees at 8 bases. The DNA end is a closer match to TRBJ2-7, so the J assignment may be wrong. This CDR3 has 11 amino acids. Germline lookup yields CDR1 SQVTM and CDR2 ANQGSEA. DNA for the CDR3: TGCAGCGTCGGACAGGGACACGAGCAGTACTTC. Translation: CSVGQGHEQYF.

The chain joins TRBV4-3 to TRBJ1-6; D is unresolved. This CDR3 comprises 16 residues. V lost 0 bases and J 3 bases, leaving 9 bases between the germline ends. Per the germline V gene, CDR1 is LGHNA and CDR2 is YSLEER. The DNA of the CDR3 is TGCGCCAGCAGCCAAGATTCACAGTACTATAATTCACCCCTCCACTTT. Encoded protein: CASSQDSQYYNSPLHF.

This clonotype was seen only a few times. The V and J genes are TRBV28 and TRBJ2-7; TRBD1 aligns across 10 bases. The CDR3 is 15 residues long. CDR1 MDHEN and CDR2 SYDVKM come from the germline V gene. V was clipped by 5 bases and J by 3 bases; unmatched bases: 7. CDR3: CASSLLTGGYYEQYF. Here the CDR3 DNA reads TGTGCCAGCAGTCTTCTGACAGGGGGCTACTACGAGCAGTACTTC.

The V gene is TRBV4-3, the J gene TRBJ2-1, with TRBD2 matching over 12 bases. J was trimmed by 9 bases and V by 6 bases; bases with no gene match: 9. Germline V lookup: CDR1 LGHNA, CDR2 YSLEER. There are 15 residues in the CDR3. The CDR3 region is CASSLLAGGTGEQFF. CDR3 sequence (DNA): TGCGCCAGCAGTCTACTAGCGGGAGGTACGGGTGAGCAGTTCTTC.

The chain carries TRBV27 and TRBJ2-1; 9 nucleotides line up with TRBD1. From germline, CDR1 is MNHEY and CDR2 SMNVEV (reference sequence). The CDR3 is 15 residues long. V lost 6 bases to trimming and J lost 6 bases; unmatched junction nucleotides: 9. The CDR3 spells CASRRDRDTGNEQFF. The CDR3 bases are TGTGCCAGCAGGCGGGACAGGGATACAGGCAATGAGCAGTTCTTC.

This clonotype appeared a few times. The rearrangement links TRBV20-1 to TRBJ2-7, with 9 bases aligning to TRBD2. The V gene end was trimmed by 5 bases and the J gene end by 0 bases; junction bases not matched to a gene: 5. Germline V CDR1 and CDR2: DFQATT, SNEGSKA (reference sequence). This CDR3 has 14 amino acids. CDR3 sequence reads: CSAPTTSGSYEQYF. The CDR3 DNA sequence: TGCAGTGCTCCAACGACTAGCGGCTCCTACGAGCAGTACTTC.